This entry is about one T cell receptor (beta chain). The target antigen is unknown. The CDR3 consists of 12 residues. The V gene lost 4 bases and the J gene lost 8 bases, with 9 bases spanning the gap. CDR1 is LGHDT, CDR2 YNNKEL, per germline (reference sequence). RNA transcripts served as the template for amplifying TCR beta CDR3 regions. During a first-round RT-PCR of the TCR CDR3, the HTBI primer set was used. MiXCR, run by TCRdb on the multiplex PCR reads, gives a single entry per CDR3 protein. This table has 490,000 or so distinct CDR3 sequences, 22% appearing once. The sample belongs to a study of T cells in Graves' hyperthyroidism and ophthalmopathy. Whole-study context: Peripheral blood was secured at the point of initial diagnosis, before any treatment.

Points from the study as a whole: A 13 V-J signature model discriminated ophthalmopathy versus stable hyperthyroidism.

Patients with uncontrolled infections, other autoimmune diseases, pregnancy or lactation were excluded. PBMCs were derived from 7.5 to 10 ml fresh peripheral blood. The material sequenced was blood. This receptor was identified in a woman in her seventies with Graves' ophthalmopathy. The chain couples TRBV3-1 to TRBJ1-5, with D possibly matching TRBD1 (5 bases). The CDR3 spells CASSPLGEPQHF. CDR3 nucleotide sequence: TGTGCCAGCAGCCCCCTGGGGGAGCCCCAGCATTTT.